The 25 T cell receptor beta chains below all came from one sample that was sequenced in a study of blood T cell repertoires in COVID-19. Assay used: immunoSEQ multiplex PCR; TCRdb lists only in-frame clones, some missing. In the table there are roughly 330,000 clones, more than 75% of which are singletons. The sequencing sample was made of PBMCs or T cells enriched from blood (not recorded which). These TCRs come from a woman in her twenties or thirties who had recovered from COVID-19.

This clone was counted between two and nine times. This chain joins TRBV5-1 and TRBJ2-3; 7 bases are shared with TRBD2. CDR3 length equals 16 residues. CDR1 and CDR2 (germline): SGHRS, YFSETQ. Trimming at V came to 4 bases and at J to 0 bases, leaving 8 bases not matched to a gene. The CDR3 sequence: CASSTGLESSTDTQYF. The CDR3 DNA follows: TGCGCCAGCAGCACCGGACTAGAATCTAGCACAGATACGCAGTATTTT.

The J gene is TRBJ1-6, the V gene TRBV7-2; D is uncertain. This CDR3 comprises 12 residues. Germline V CDR1 and CDR2: SGHTA, FQGNSA. Trimming removed 2 bases from V and 10 bases from J, with 6 bases in between. CDR3 residues: CASSLQYSPLHF. DNA for the CDR3: TGTGCCAGCAGCTTACAGTACTCACCCCTCCACTTT.

The chain links TRBV5-4 to TRBJ1-1; D gene unclear. Trimming removed 0 bases at V and 1 base at J, with 10 bases between. This CDR3 spans 15 amino acids. Germline lookup yields CDR1 SGHNT and CDR2 YYREEE (reference sequence). The chain's CDR3 is CASSLETAANTEAFF. The CDR3 bases are TGTGCCAGCAGCTTGGAAACAGCTGCGAACACTGAAGCTTTCTTT. The full variable domain, with the rest looked up from reference TRBV5-4 and TRBJ1-1, is ETGVTQSPTHLIKTRGQQVTLRCSSQSGHNTVSWYQQALGQGPQFIFQYYREEENGRGNFPPRFSGLQFPNYSSELNVNALELDDSALYLCASSLETAANTEAFFGQGTRLTVV.

The rearrangement links TRBV18 to TRBJ1-2; 9 bases are a match to TRBD1. J gave up 8 bases and V 4 bases, and 5 bases lay outside the gene matches. The V gene's germline CDR1 is KGHSH and CDR2 LQKENI. The CDR3 runs 13 residues. CDR3 protein: CASSLGQGEGYTF. The DNA of the CDR3 is TGTGCCAGCTCACTGGGACAGGGAGAAGGCTACACCTTC.

This sequence joins TRBV4-1 and TRBJ1-1; D is ambiguous. The CDR3 runs 13 residues. Trimming removed 1 base from V and 8 bases from J, with 11 bases in between. Germline V gene sequence: CDR1 MGHRA, CDR2 YSYEKL. CDR3: CASSQVPFGEAFF. CDR3 sequence (DNA): TGCGCCAGCAGCCAAGTGCCGTTTGGCGAAGCTTTCTTT.

The sample holds one count of this clone. The genes are TRBV6-2 or TRBV6-3 and TRBJ1-2, with 8 bases identical to TRBD1. The CDR3 is 13 amino acids. With V trimmed by 5 bases and J by 4 bases, 3 bases remained unmatched. Germline V gene data show CDR1 as MNHEY and CDR2 as SVGEGT. CDR3 protein: CASSQGQGYGYTF. Written as DNA, the CDR3 is TGTGCCAGCAGTCAAGGACAGGGCTATGGCTACACCTTC.

The rearrangement uses TRBV27 and TRBJ2-3, with TRBD2 identical over 9 bases. The CDR3 has 17 residues. V shed 6 bases and J 5 bases; nucleotides not matched to a gene: 15. The V gene's germline CDR1 is MNHEY and CDR2 SMNVEV (reference sequence). In nucleotides, the CDR3 is TGTGCCAGCAGACCCGCGGGTGCGGGGGGGTATGTAGATACGCAGTATTTT. This translates into CASRPAGAGGYVDTQYF.

The count of this clone is one. V usage is TRBV5-1 and J usage is TRBJ1-3, with TRBD1 identical over 8 bases. The ends lost 2 bases at V and 0 bases at J; junction bases unmatched: 4. This CDR3 is 16 amino acids long. Germline values: CDR1 SGHRS, CDR2 YFSETQ. CDR3 amino acids: CASSLTGGSSGNTIYF. The CDR3 DNA reads TGCGCCAGCAGCTTAACAGGGGGGAGCTCTGGAAACACCATATATTTT.

The chain carries TRBV4-1 and TRBJ1-2, with 12 bases identical to TRBD1. Unmatched junction bases numbered 4, after V lost 1 base and J lost 4 bases. CDR3 size: 16 residues. Germline values: CDR1 MGHRA, CDR2 YSYEKL. CDR3 in DNA: TGCGCCAGCAGCCAAGCCGGGACAGGGGGCCGCTATGGCTACACCTTC. As protein: CASSQAGTGGRYGYTF.

This clone is deemed medium-sized. The chain joins TRBV28 to TRBJ1-6; D is possibly TRBD1 (6 bases). The CDR3 has 15 amino acids. With 5 bases removed from V and 4 bases from J, the gap between germline ends came to 12 bases. In germline, CDR1 is MDHEN, CDR2 SYDVKM. CDR3 bases: TGTGCCAGCAGTACGGGACAAATTTATAATTCACCCCTCCACTTT. This translates into CASSTGQIYNSPLHF.

The chain links TRBV7-9 to TRBJ1-3, with TRBD1 as a possible D gene (6 bases). The germline gives CDR1 SEHNR, CDR2 FQNEAQ (reference sequence). The V end lost 8 bases, the J end lost 0 bases, and 20 bases lay between the germline ends. There are 17 residues in the CDR3. CDR3 sequence (DNA): TGTGCCAGCGTGAGGGGAACAGGGACCTCCTCTGGAAACACCATATATTTT. It translates to CASVRGTGTSSGNTIYF.

V usage is TRBV10-3 and J usage is TRBJ1-2; D is possibly TRBD1 (5 bases). The germline gives CDR1 ENHRY, CDR2 SYGVKD. Trimming removed 0 bases at V and 9 bases at J, with 14 bases between. The CDR3 is made up of 14 amino acids. CDR3 DNA: TGTGCCATCAGTGAGTCGGGGAGGACAAGGAGCTACACCTTC. Amino acids: CAISESGRTRSYTF.

The chain couples TRBV9 to TRBJ1-6; D possibly corresponds to TRBD1 (5 bases). The CDR3 is 15 amino acids. The germline gives CDR1 SGDLS, CDR2 YYNGEE. V lost 3 bases and J lost 4, with 11 bases in between. The CDR3 region is CASSGGVIYNSPLHF. CDR3 bases: TGTGCCAGCAGCGGGGGGGTTATTTATAATTCACCCCTCCACTTT.

Only one count was recorded for this clone. The V gene is TRBV6-5, the J gene TRBJ2-2; maybe TRBD1 (6 bases). Trimming stripped 7 bases from V and 4 bases from J, with 10 bases between. From germline, CDR1 is MNHEY and CDR2 SVGAGI. The CDR3 is made up of 13 amino acids. This chain's CDR3 is CASIRGVTGELFF. CDR3 coding DNA: TGTGCCAGCATCAGGGGAGTCACCGGGGAGCTGTTTTTT.

DNA of the CDR3: TGTGCCATCCACTCACGCGCTAACTATGGCTACACCTTC. Protein product: CAIHSRANYGYTF. The chain couples TRBV28 to TRBJ1-2; D is undetermined. V was pared by 10 bases and J by 0 bases, with 12 bases between. The germline CDR1 and CDR2 sequences are MDHEN and SYDVKM. The CDR3 sequence is 13 residues long.

The V call is TRBV30, the J call TRBJ2-3, with TRBD2 identical over 7 bases. CDR1 is GTSNPN, CDR2 SVGIG, per germline (reference sequence). The CDR3 contains 14 residues. With V trimmed by 4 bases and J by 2 bases, 6 bases remained unmatched. CDR3 sequence reads: CAWTLGTNTDTQYF. For the CDR3, the DNA is TGTGCCTGGACCCTAGGGACTAACACAGATACGCAGTATTTT.

In the case of this clone: This may arise from a read error, as a much more abundant clone is one base away. The sample has other DNA sequences that encode this CDR3 too. This chain links TRBV7-3 with TRBJ1-1; D is perhaps TRBD1 (5 bases). The CDR3 runs 13 residues. Trimming left V 3 bases short and J 1 base short, with 6 bases between. Germline CDR1 and CDR2: SGHTA and FQGTGA. In DNA, the CDR3 is TGTGCCAGCAGCTTGCAGGGGAACACTGAAGCTTTCTTT. Its protein is CASSLQGNTEAFF.

This clone was detected only once. The rearrangement links TRBV7-9 to TRBJ2-5; 9 bases fit TRBD2. The CDR3 loop spans 18 amino acids. The V segment lost 5 bases and the J segment 2 bases; nucleotides outside the gene matches: 15. CDR1 and CDR2 (germline): SEHNR, FQNEAQ (reference sequence). The CDR3 region has the DNA TGTGCCAGCAGCCCAAGACGGGTGGTAGCGGGGGTTCAAGAGACCCAGTACTTC. This codes for CASSPRRVVAGVQETQYF.

The chain employs TRBV28 and TRBJ1-2; 9 bases agree with TRBD1. This CDR3 is 18 amino acids long. Germline V gene lookup returns CDR1 MDHEN and CDR2 SYDVKM. V lost 5 bases, J lost 11 bases, and 24 bases stayed unmatched. The DNA for the CDR3 is TGTGCCAGCAGTCCACAAAGTCCCTCCGGGACAGGGTTTCCCTCGTACACCTTC. Protein sequence: CASSPQSPSGTGFPSYTF.

V gene TRBV18 combines with J gene TRBJ1-2; tentatively, D is TRBD1 (5 bases). The germline V gene encodes CDR1 KGHSH and CDR2 LQKENI. The CDR3 consists of 14 residues. Between the trimmed V and J ends, which lost 6 bases and 7 bases, there was a span of 18 bases. CDR3 amino acids: CASSSTDTPVGYTF. CDR3 sequence (DNA): TGTGCCAGCTCTTCGACAGACACCCCCGTTGGCTACACCTTC.

The gene calls are TRBV29-1 and TRBJ2-4, with 7 bases lining up with TRBD2. The CDR3 is 15 residues long. The V and J ends lost 6 bases and 2 bases, in that order; junction bases with no gene match: 10. Germline V lookup: CDR1 SQVTM, CDR2 ANQGSEA. In DNA form, the CDR3 reads TGCAGCGTGGGGGGGGTTGCTGGAACCAAAAACATTCAGTACTTC. This translates into CSVGGVAGTKNIQYF.

CDR3 residues: CASSLRTGYSYEQYF. The CDR3 DNA follows: TGTGCCAGCAGCCTTCGGACAGGCTACTCCTACGAGCAGTACTTC. The J gene is TRBJ2-7, the V gene TRBV7-2; 7 bases are a match to TRBD1. The CDR3 loop spans 15 amino acids. J gave up 0 bases and V 5 bases, and 7 bases lay outside the gene matches. CDR1 and CDR2 (germline): SGHTA, FQGNSA.

The chain employs TRBV7-2 and TRBJ2-7, with 8 bases lining up with TRBD1. Losses at the gene ends were 5 bases for V and 3 bases for J; bases not matched to a gene: 3. The CDR3 consists of 13 residues. Germline V gene data show CDR1 as SGHTA and CDR2 as FQGNSA. CDR3 sequence (DNA): TGTGCCAGCAGCATAGGACAGGGCTACGAGCAGTACTTC. Encoded protein: CASSIGQGYEQYF.

V and J are TRBV10-3 and TRBJ2-6; 11 bases line up with TRBD2. This CDR3 comprises 19 residues. Germline trimming cut 6 bases from V and 3 bases from J; bases unmatched to any gene: 13. Looked up from germline, CDR1 is ENHRY and CDR2 is SYGVKD. In DNA form, the CDR3 reads TGTGCCATCAGATCGGGTGTAGCGGGGGGGCCAGGTGGGGCCAACGTCCTGACTTTC. Its protein is CAIRSGVAGGPGGANVLTF.

The rearrangement uses TRBV27 and TRBJ1-1; 8 bases are a match to TRBD1. CDR1 MNHEY and CDR2 SMNVEV come from the germline V gene (reference sequence). The V segment lost 10 bases and the J segment 4 bases; nucleotides outside the gene matches: 8. The CDR3 totals 13 residues. This CDR3 reads CATRQGLATEAFF. For the CDR3, the DNA is TGTGCCACCAGACAGGGGTTGGCCACTGAAGCTTTCTTT.